The rows below give T cell receptor beta chains drawn from one sample of a study of CD8+ T cells in alopecia areata. Method: immunoSEQ multiplex PCR; TCRdb's copy keeps in-frame clones and lacks some. The table lists some 190,000 clones, 40% to 55% of them singletons. Material: CD8+ T cells sorted from blood, obtained around week 52, from a patient treated with tofacitinib. These receptors all stem from a human donor with alopecia areata. The CDR3 runs from the conserved cysteine through the conserved F or W. Each record gives: J gene, V gene, clone size, CDR3 length, D gene, CDR3 protein, CDR3 DNA. The D gene is left open where the match is weak. Size is stated for part of the rows, as once, few or many counts, or as a class when the clone is expanded.

>TRBJ1-2|TRBV7-6|few|13|-
CASSLGQFYGYTF
TGTGCCAGCAGCTTAGGGCAATTCTATGGCTACACCTTC
>TRBJ1-5|TRBV27|-|16|TRBD1
CASSPLGTGVSQPQHF
TGTGCCAGCAGTCCTCTTGGGACAGGGGTAAGTCAGCCCCAGCATTTT
>TRBJ2-7|TRBV5-6|-|13|TRBD1
CASRRDRAGEQYF
TGTGCCAGCAGACGGGACAGGGCGGGCGAGCAGTACTTC
>TRBJ2-6|TRBV4-3|few|19|-
CASSQDWAGAPEGANVLTF
TGCGCCAGCAGCCAAGATTGGGCAGGGGCCCCCGAGGGGGCCAACGTCCTGACTTTC
>TRBJ2-1|TRBV19|-|14|-
CASSIDSSYNEQFF
TGTGCCAGTAGTATAGATTCCTCCTACAATGAGCAGTTCTTC
>TRBJ2-7|TRBV5-6|-|14|TRBD1
CASSFGTGRYEQYF
TGTGCCAGCAGCTTTGGGACAGGGAGGTACGAGCAGTACTTC
>TRBJ1-2|TRBV29-1|-|10|-
CSVSGYGYTF
TGCAGCGTTAGCGGCTATGGCTACACCTTC
>TRBJ2-5|TRBV5-4|-|13|-
CASSFGGVETQYF
TGTGCCAGCAGCTTCGGAGGGGTAGAGACCCAGTACTTC
>TRBJ2-7|TRBV15|-|11|-
CATSLGFEQYF
TGTGCCACCTCGTTAGGTTTCGAGCAGTACTTC
>TRBJ2-3|TRBV10-3|-|19|TRBD1
CAISAPGQGVGVVADTQYF
TGTGCCATCAGTGCTCCGGGACAGGGTGTCGGGGTCGTCGCAGATACGCAGTATTTT
>TRBJ2-3|TRBV7-9|-|15|-
CASSSWGLDTDTQYF
TGTGCCAGCAGCTCCTGGGGACTGGACACAGATACGCAGTATTTT
>TRBJ2-7|TRBV27|-|16|TRBD1
CASKGFRDRGTYEQYF
TGTGCCAGCAAGGGATTTCGGGACAGGGGCACCTACGAGCAGTACTTC
>TRBJ1-5|TRBV27|-|15|TRBD1
CASSLVGTGNQPQHF
TGTGCCAGCAGTTTAGTCGGGACAGGAAATCAGCCCCAGCATTTT
>TRBJ2-3|TRBV7-9|few|12|-
CASSARPDTQYF
TGTGCCAGCAGCGCCCGCCCAGATACGCAGTATTTT
>TRBJ1-1|TRBV25-1|-|12|TRBD1
CASSSIRGGAFF
TGTGCCAGCAGTTCAATCAGGGGGGGAGCTTTCTTT
>TRBJ1-6|TRBV15|-|16|-
CATSSVGSAYNSPLHF
TGTGCCACCAGCAGCGTGGGCAGCGCCTATAATTCACCCCTCCACTTT
>TRBJ2-1|TRBV19|-|17|-
CASSIYTEGSTYNEQFF
TGTGCCAGTAGTATATATACTGAGGGGTCCACCTACAATGAGCAGTTCTTC
>TRBJ2-3|TRBV5-1|-|16|TRBD2
CACRRLAGGSSDTQYF
TGCGCCTGTCGGAGGCTAGCGGGGGGCAGTTCCGATACGCAGTATTTT
>TRBJ2-2|TRBV9|-|16|-
CASSVAWRSNTGELFF
TGTGCCAGCAGCGTGGCTTGGAGATCGAACACCGGGGAGCTGTTTTTT
>TRBJ1-1|TRBV27|few|15|-
CASRPTPLPNTEAFF
TGTGCCAGCAGACCCACACCGCTCCCGAACACTGAAGCTTTCTTT
>TRBJ1-1|TRBV25-1|-|14|-
CASSDIRANTEAFF
TGTGCCAGCAGTGATATCAGGGCAAACACTGAAGCTTTCTTT
>TRBJ1-2|TRBV9|-|14|TRBD1
CASSTGGQGMSYTF
TGTGCCAGCAGCACGGGCGGACAGGGAATGAGCTACACCTTC
>TRBJ2-7|TRBV7-9|-|15|-
CASSSTAGPAYEQYF
TGTGCCAGCAGCTCGACGGCGGGACCTGCCTACGAGCAGTACTTC
>TRBJ1-1|TRBV5-6|-|14|-
CASSYVILNTEAFF
TGTGCCAGCAGCTACGTAATTTTGAACACTGAAGCTTTCTTT
>TRBJ1-1|TRBV7-9|few|14|-
CASSPGPIRTEAFF
TGTGCCAGCAGCCCCGGACCAATTCGGACTGAAGCTTTCTTT
>TRBJ2-3|TRBV30|-|19|TRBD2
CAWSSLASGGPTVADTQYF
TGTGCCTGGAGTTCACTGGCTAGCGGGGGGCCAACAGTAGCGGATACGCAGTATTTT
>TRBJ1-1|TRBV29-1|few|14|-
CSVERGAGNTEAFF
TGCAGCGTTGAAAGGGGGGCCGGGAACACTGAAGCTTTCTTT
>TRBJ2-5|TRBV12-5|-|14|TRBD1
CASGYPGQGETQYF
TGTGCTAGTGGTTACCCAGGACAGGGAGAGACCCAGTACTTC
>TRBJ2-3|TRBV2|few|16|TRBD2
CATEGRTSGSTDTQYF
TGTGCCACGGAGGGGCGGACTAGCGGGAGCACAGATACGCAGTATTTT
>TRBJ2-1|TRBV9|-|14|TRBD1
CASSAGTGDNEQFF
TGTGCCAGCAGCGCGGGGACAGGGGACAATGAGCAGTTCTTC
>TRBJ1-6|TRBV6-1|-|11|-
CASNDRTPLHF
TGTGCCAGCAACGACCGGACACCCCTCCACTTT
>TRBJ1-2|TRBV19|-|15|-
CASSTRTDPNYGYTF
TGTGCCAGTAGTACAAGGACAGACCCGAACTATGGCTACACCTTC
>TRBJ2-2|TRBV30|-|12|-
CAWSVWTGELFF
TGTGCCTGGAGTGTTTGGACCGGGGAGCTGTTTTTT
>TRBJ1-5|TRBV7-8|-|12|-
CASSLERQPQHF
TGTGCCAGCAGCCTAGAGAGGCAGCCCCAGCATTTT
>TRBJ2-1|TRBV13|-|15|TRBD2
CASSLWRPGGNEQFF
TGTGCCAGCAGCTTATGGCGGCCCGGGGGGAATGAGCAGTTCTTC
>TRBJ2-1|TRBV27|-|17|TRBD2
CASSFGPGEGVYNEQFF
TGTGCCAGCAGTTTTGGCCCCGGGGAGGGAGTCTACAATGAGCAGTTCTTC
>TRBJ1-2|TRBV30|-|16|TRBD1
CAWSIRTGPYGDGYTF
TGTGCCTGGAGTATTAGGACAGGCCCGTATGGTGATGGCTACACCTTC
>TRBJ2-1|TRBV15|-|13|-
CATSRERGNEQFF
TGTGCCACCAGCAGAGAGAGGGGGAATGAGCAGTTCTTC
>TRBJ1-1|TRBV25-1|few|13|-
CASSFALGTEAFF
TGTGCCAGCAGTTTTGCACTGGGCACTGAAGCTTTCTTT
>TRBJ2-2|TRBV7-3|few|15|-
CASSLTRRGAGELFF
TGTGCCAGCAGCTTAACCCGGAGGGGCGCCGGGGAGCTGTTTTTT
>TRBJ1-2|TRBV14|-|13|-
CASSQEKRFGYTF
TGTGCCAGCAGCCAAGAAAAAAGGTTCGGGTACACCTTC
>TRBJ2-5|TRBV5-1|few|14|-
CASSLEGPLETQYF
TGCGCCAGCAGCTTGGAGGGGCCGTTAGAGACCCAGTACTTC
>TRBJ1-1|TRBV5-1|once|14|TRBD1
CASTAGGAWTEAFF
TGCGCCAGCACCGCAGGGGGCGCGTGGACTGAAGCTTTCTTT
>TRBJ2-2|TRBV5-1|once|14|-
CASNPYATAGELFF
TGCGCCAGCAACCCCTACGCCACGGCCGGGGAGCTGTTTTTT
>TRBJ1-2|TRBV5-6|-|15|-
CASSLATEDFYGYTF
TGTGCCAGCAGCTTGGCCACAGAGGATTTCTATGGCTACACCTTC
>TRBJ1-6|TRBV5-4|-|14|TRBD1
CASSSQGVHSPLHF
TGTGCCAGCAGCTCACAGGGGGTTCATTCACCCCTCCACTTT
>TRBJ1-2|TRBV5-1|-|15|TRBD1
CASSPQTTGAYGYTF
TGCGCCAGCAGCCCCCAAACAACAGGGGCCTATGGCTACACCTTC
>TRBJ1-2|TRBV30|-|11|-
CASEDRPGYTF
TGTGCCTCCGAAGACAGGCCTGGCTACACCTTC
>TRBJ2-5|TRBV20-1|once|11|TRBD2
CSARLAETQYF
TGCAGTGCCCGACTAGCGGAGACCCAGTACTTC
>TRBJ2-7|TRBV14|-|16|TRBD2
CASSLGRGEPLYEQYF
TGTGCCAGCAGCCTGGGCCGGGGGGAGCCCCTCTACGAGCAGTACTTC
>TRBJ1-3|TRBV18|-|13|-
CASSLISGNTIYF
TGTGCCAGCTCACTAATCTCTGGAAACACCATATATTTT
>TRBJ2-3|TRBV9|-|15|-
CASSVGGTNTDTQYF
TGTGCCAGCAGCGTAGGTGGGACAAACACAGATACGCAGTATTTT
>TRBJ1-2|TRBV6-6|-|14|TRBD1
CASSFRTGDLGYTF
TGTGCCAGCAGTTTCAGGACAGGCGACCTGGGCTACACCTTC
>TRBJ2-3|TRBV4-3|once|12|-
CASSLTRDTQYF
TGCGCCAGCAGCCTCACTCGGGATACGCAGTATTTT
>TRBJ2-5|TRBV5-1|few|16|-
CASSLFPPKGQETQYF
TGCGCCAGCAGCTTGTTTCCTCCGAAGGGACAAGAGACCCAGTACTTC